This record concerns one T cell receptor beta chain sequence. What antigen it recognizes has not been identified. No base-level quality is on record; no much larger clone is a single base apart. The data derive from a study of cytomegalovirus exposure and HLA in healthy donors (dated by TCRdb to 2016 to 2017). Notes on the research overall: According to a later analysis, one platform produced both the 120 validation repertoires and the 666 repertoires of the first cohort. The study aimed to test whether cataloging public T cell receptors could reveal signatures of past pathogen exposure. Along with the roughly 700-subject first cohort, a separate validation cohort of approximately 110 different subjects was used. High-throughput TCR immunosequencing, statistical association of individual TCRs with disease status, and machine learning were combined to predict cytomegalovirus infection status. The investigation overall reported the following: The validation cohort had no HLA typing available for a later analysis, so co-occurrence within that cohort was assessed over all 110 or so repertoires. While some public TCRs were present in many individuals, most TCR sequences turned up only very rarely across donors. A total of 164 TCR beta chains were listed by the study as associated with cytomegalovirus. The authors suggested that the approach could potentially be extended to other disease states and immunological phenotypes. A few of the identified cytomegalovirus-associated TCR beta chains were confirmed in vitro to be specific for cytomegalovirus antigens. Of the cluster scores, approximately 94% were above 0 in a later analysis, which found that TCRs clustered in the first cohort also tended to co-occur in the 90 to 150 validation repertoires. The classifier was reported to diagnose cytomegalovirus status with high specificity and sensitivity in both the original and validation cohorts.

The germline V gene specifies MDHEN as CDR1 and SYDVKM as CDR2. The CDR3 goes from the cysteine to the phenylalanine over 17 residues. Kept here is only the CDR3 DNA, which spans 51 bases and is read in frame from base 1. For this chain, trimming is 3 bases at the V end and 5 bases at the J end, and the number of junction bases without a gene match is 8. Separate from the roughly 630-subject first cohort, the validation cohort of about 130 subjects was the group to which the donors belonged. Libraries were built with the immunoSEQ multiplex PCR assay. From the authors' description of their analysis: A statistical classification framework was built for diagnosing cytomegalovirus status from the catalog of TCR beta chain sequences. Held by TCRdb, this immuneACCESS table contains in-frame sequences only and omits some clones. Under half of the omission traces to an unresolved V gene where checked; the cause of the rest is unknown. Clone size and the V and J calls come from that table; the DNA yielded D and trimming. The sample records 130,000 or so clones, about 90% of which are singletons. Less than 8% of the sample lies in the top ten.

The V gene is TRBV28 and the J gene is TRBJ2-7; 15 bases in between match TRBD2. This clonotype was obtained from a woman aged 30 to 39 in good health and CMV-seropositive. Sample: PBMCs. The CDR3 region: CASSFLGLAGGLDEQYF. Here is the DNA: TGTGCCAGCAGTTTTCTGGGACTAGCGGGAGGTCTCGACGAGCAGTACTTC.